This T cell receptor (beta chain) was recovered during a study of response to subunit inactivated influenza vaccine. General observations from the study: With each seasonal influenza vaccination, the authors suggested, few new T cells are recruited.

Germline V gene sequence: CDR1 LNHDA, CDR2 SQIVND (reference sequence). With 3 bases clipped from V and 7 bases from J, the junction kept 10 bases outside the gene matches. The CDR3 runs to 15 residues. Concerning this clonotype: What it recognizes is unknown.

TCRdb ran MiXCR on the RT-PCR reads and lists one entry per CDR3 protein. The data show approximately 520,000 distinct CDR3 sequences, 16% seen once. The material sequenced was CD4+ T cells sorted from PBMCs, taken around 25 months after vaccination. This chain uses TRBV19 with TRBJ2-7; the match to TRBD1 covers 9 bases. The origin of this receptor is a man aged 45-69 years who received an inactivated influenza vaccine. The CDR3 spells CASSMMTGGVGEQYF. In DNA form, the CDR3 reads TGTGCCAGTAGTATGATGACAGGGGGAGTCGGAGAGCAGTACTTC.